This T cell receptor (beta chain) is from a study of blood T cell repertoires in COVID-19. Trimming cost V 4 bases and J 5 bases, with 14 bases left between them. CDR3 length: 13 amino acids. CDR1 is SQVTM, CDR2 ANQGSEA, per germline. Produced via immunoSEQ multiplex PCR; TCRdb's table is partial and in-frame only. Of roughly 100,000 clones in the sample, about nine tenths are singletons; the top ten hold over 6.5%. The source is a man aged 18-30 years with COVID-19, enrolled during active disease. The chain is built from TRBV29-1 and TRBJ2-5; a possible D gene is TRBD1 (6 bases). The sequenced material came from peripheral blood. The CDR3 DNA is TGCAGCGTTGGAGAAACAGGGACGGAGACCCAGTACTTC. It is translated as CSVGETGTETQYF.